The sequence of this T cell receptor (beta chain) was determined in a study of immune cell composition in non-small cell lung cancer. Normal lung was taken at the farthest possible site, at least 3 cm from tumour. Regarding the study as a whole: Tumour-reactive clones were not shown to match dominant in vivo tumour clones.

The repertoire was sequenced with immunoSEQ multiplex PCR; TCRdb's copy has only in-frame clones and lacks some. This sample yields about 8,700 clones, of which 65% to 70% are seen a single time; around a quarter belongs to the top ten. Concerning this clone itself: Its antigen is undetermined.

Losses at the gene ends were 3 bases for V and 7 bases for J; bases not matched to a gene: 7. The CDR3 contains 15 residues. CDR1 and CDR2 (germline): SGHDT, YYEEEE. J is TRBJ1-4 and V is TRBV5-6, with TRBD1 identical over 9 bases. The clonotype comes from a human donor with non-small cell lung cancer. The specimen was non-adjacent lung tissue. CDR3 DNA: TGTGCCAGCAGCTCCGACAGGGGGATAACTGAAAAACTGTTTTTT. As protein: CASSSDRGITEKLFF.